Listed below are T cell receptor beta chains from one sample, sequenced in a study of control samples from healthy donors and cancer patients. Clones were sequenced by immunoSEQ multiplex PCR, and TCRdb holds only the in-frame ones, with some missing. Altogether approximately 120,000 clones are present, just over 90% being singletons, with the ten largest covering roughly 4%. The sequencing input was blood. The receptors originated from a human donor in good health. The donor label of this sample is uncertain. The CDR3 runs from the conserved cysteine through the conserved F or W. Each record gives: clone size, D gene, V gene, J gene, CDR3 protein, CDR3 DNA. A D gene is named only where the DNA matches it firmly. Clone size is shown for a subset of rows, as once, few, many or a class of expanded clone.

clone size: few
D gene: TRBD2
V gene: TRBV7-8
J gene: TRBJ2-2
CDR3 protein: CASRQTSNTGELFF
CDR3 DNA: TGTGCCAGCAGACAGACTAGCAACACCGGGGAGCTGTTTTTT

clone size: -
D gene: TRBD1
V gene: TRBV18
J gene: TRBJ1-3
CDR3 protein: CASSPGQGFGNTIYF
CDR3 DNA: TGTGCCAGCTCACCAGGACAGGGGTTTGGAAACACCATATATTTT

clone size: once
D gene: -
V gene: TRBV6-6
J gene: TRBJ1-5
CDR3 protein: CASSSGGASDNQPQHF
CDR3 DNA: TGTGCCAGCAGTTCCGGGGGGGCGTCGGACAATCAGCCCCAGCATTTT

clone size: -
D gene: -
V gene: TRBV28
J gene: TRBJ1-2
CDR3 protein: CASTRDGYGYTF
CDR3 DNA: TGTGCCAGCACAAGGGACGGCTATGGCTACACCTTC

clone size: -
D gene: -
V gene: TRBV3-1/TRBV3-2
J gene: TRBJ2-7
CDR3 protein: CASSGGTAYEQYF
CDR3 DNA: TGTGCCAGCAGCGGCGGGACAGCATACGAGCAGTACTTC

clone size: -
D gene: -
V gene: TRBV19
J gene: TRBJ1-2
CDR3 protein: CASNEALPSYGYTF
CDR3 DNA: TGTGCCAGCAACGAGGCGCTCCCGAGTTATGGCTACACCTTC

clone size: -
D gene: TRBD2
V gene: TRBV6-6
J gene: TRBJ2-7
CDR3 protein: CASTTGGFPYEQYF
CDR3 DNA: TGTGCCAGCACCACGGGGGGGTTCCCCTACGAGCAGTACTTC

clone size: -
D gene: -
V gene: TRBV24-1
J gene: TRBJ1-5
CDR3 protein: CATSDAYQPQHF
CDR3 DNA: TGTGCCACCAGTGATGCCTATCAGCCCCAGCATTTT

clone size: -
D gene: TRBD1
V gene: TRBV7-2
J gene: TRBJ1-2
CDR3 protein: CASSRDRGRYGYTF
CDR3 DNA: TGTGCCAGCAGCCGGGACAGGGGGAGGTATGGCTACACCTTC

clone size: once
D gene: TRBD1
V gene: TRBV11-2
J gene: TRBJ2-2
CDR3 protein: CASSQARDRSNTGELFF
CDR3 DNA: TGTGCCAGCAGCCAAGCCCGGGACAGAAGCAACACCGGGGAGCTGTTTTTT